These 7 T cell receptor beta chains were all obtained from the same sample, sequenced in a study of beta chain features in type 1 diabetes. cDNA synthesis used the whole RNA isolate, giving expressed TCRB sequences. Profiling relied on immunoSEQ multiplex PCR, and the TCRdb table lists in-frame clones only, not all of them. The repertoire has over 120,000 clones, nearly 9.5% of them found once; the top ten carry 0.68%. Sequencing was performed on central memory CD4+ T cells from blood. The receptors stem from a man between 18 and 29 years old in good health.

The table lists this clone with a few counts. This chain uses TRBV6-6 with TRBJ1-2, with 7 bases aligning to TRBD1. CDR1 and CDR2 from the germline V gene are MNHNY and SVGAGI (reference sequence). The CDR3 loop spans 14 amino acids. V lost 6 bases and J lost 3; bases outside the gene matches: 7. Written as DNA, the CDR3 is TGTGCCAGCAGCCCCCTGACAGGGTACTATGGCTACACCTTC. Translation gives CASSPLTGYYGYTF.

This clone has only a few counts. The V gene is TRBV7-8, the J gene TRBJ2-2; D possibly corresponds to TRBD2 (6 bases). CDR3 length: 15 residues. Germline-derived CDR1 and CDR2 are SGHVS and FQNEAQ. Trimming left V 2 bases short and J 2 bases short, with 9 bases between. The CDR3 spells CASSLTGGNTGELFF. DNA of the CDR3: TGTGCCAGCAGCTTAACCGGGGGTAACACCGGGGAGCTGTTTTTT.

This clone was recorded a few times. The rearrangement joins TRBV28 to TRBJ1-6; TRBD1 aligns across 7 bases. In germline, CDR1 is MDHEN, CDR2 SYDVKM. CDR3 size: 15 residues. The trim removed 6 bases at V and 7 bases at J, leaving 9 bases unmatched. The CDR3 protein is CASRPGTDLNSPLHF. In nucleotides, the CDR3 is TGTGCCAGCAGGCCCGGGACAGATTTAAATTCACCCCTCCACTTT.

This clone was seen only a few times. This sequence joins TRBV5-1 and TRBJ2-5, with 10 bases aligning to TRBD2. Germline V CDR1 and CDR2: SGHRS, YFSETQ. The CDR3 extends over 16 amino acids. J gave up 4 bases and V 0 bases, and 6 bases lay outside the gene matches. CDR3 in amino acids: CASSLERGGPGETQYF. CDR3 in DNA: TGCGCCAGCAGCTTGGAGCGGGGGGGCCCCGGAGAGACCCAGTACTTC. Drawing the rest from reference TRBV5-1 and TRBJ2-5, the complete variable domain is KAGVTQTPRYLIKTRGQQVTLSCSPISGHRSVSWYQQTPGQGLQFLFEYFSETQRNKGNFPGRFSGRQFSNSRSEMNVSTLELGDSALYLCASSLERGGPGETQYFGPGTRLLVL.

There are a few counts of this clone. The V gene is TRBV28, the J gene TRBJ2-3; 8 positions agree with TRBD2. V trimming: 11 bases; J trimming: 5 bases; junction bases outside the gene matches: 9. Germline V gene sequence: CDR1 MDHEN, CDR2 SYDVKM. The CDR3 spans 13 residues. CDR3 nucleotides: TGTGCCGCCTACACGGGGGGGGGAGATACGCAGTATTTT. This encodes CAAYTGGGDTQYF.

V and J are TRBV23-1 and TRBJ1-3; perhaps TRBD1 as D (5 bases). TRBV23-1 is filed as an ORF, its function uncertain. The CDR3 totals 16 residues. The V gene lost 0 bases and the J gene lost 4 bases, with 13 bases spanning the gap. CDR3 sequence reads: CASSQSTGGGGNTIYF. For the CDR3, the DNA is TGCGCCAGCAGTCAATCGACGGGGGGGGGAGGAAACACCATATATTTT.

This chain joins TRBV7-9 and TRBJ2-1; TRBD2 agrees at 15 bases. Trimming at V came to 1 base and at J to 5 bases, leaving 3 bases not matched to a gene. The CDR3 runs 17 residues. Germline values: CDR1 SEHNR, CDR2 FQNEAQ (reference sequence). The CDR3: CASSLGGTSGGHNEQFF. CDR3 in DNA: TGTGCCAGCAGCTTAGGAGGGACTAGCGGGGGGCACAATGAGCAGTTCTTC. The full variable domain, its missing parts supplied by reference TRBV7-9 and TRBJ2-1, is DTGVSQNPRHKITKRGQNVTFRCDPISEHNRLYWYRQTLGQGPEFLTYFQNEAQLEKSRLLSDRFSAERPKGSFSTLEIQRTEQGDSAMYLCASSLGGTSGGHNEQFFGPGTRLTVL.